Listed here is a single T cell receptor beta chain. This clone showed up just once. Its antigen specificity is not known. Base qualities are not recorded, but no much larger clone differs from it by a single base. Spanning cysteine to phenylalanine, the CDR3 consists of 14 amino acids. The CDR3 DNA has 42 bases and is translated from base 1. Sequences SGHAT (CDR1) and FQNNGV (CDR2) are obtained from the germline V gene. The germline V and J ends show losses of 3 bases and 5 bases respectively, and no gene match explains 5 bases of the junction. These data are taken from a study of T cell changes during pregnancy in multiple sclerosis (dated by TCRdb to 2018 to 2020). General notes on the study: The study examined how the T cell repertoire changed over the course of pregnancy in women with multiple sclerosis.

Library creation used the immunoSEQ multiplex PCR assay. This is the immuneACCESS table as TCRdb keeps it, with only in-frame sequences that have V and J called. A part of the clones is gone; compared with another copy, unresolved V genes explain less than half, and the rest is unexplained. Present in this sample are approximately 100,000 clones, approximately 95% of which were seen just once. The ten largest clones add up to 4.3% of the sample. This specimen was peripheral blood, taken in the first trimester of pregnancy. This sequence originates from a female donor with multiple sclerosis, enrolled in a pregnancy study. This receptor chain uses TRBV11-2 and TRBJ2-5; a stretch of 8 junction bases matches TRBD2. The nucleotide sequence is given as TGTGCCAGCAGCTTTACGGGGGGGGAGGAGACCCAGTACTTC. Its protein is CASSFTGGEETQYF.